The rows below give T cell receptor beta chains drawn from one sample of a study of shared clonotypes between healthy human individuals. Repertoires were generated with immunoSEQ multiplex PCR, while TCRdb's copy carries only in-frame clones and drops some. Of some 2.1 million clones in the sample, approximately 92% were seen once. The sample consisted of naive CD8+ T cells from PBMCs. These receptor sequences come from a man younger than 35 in good health. Some clones in this sample may be carry-over from other donors' samples. The CDR3 runs from the conserved cysteine through the conserved F or W. Fields, in order: clone size, J gene, D gene, V gene, CDR3 DNA, CDR3 protein. The D gene is left open where the match is weak. Size tells how often a clone was seen (once, few, many) or the class of an expanded clone, and some rows leave it out.

- TRBJ2-7 - TRBV14 TGTGCCAGCAGCCCGAGCACGCAGGGGAATTTCTACGAGCAGTACTTC CASSPSTQGNFYEQYF
- TRBJ2-7 - TRBV6-5 TGTGCCAGCAGTTATACGGGGGACGAGCAGTACTTC CASSYTGDEQYF
- TRBJ2-1 - TRBV9 TGTGCCAGCAGCGTAGCTGCAGGGTCGGGTTCGTCTTCTATGCCCCACAATGAGCAGTTCTTC CASSVAAGSGSSSMPHNEQFF
- TRBJ1-2 - TRBV7-8 TGTGCCAGCAGCATAAATATCCCGGGCAGAGAATATGGCTACACCTTC CASSINIPGREYGYTF
- TRBJ1-5 TRBD1 TRBV7-9 TGTGCCAGCAGCTTAGAAGGACAGGGGGCTTCCAATCAGCCCCAGCATTTT CASSLEGQGASNQPQHF
- TRBJ2-7 - TRBV7-9 TGTGCCAGCAGCCAACCGACAAGAACCTACGAGCAGTACTTC CASSQPTRTYEQYF
once TRBJ2-1 - TRBV7-6 TGTGCCAGCAGCTTAGGGGGTCTTACGAATGAGCAGTTCTTC CASSLGGLTNEQFF
- TRBJ2-5 - TRBV7-9 TGTGCCAGCAGCTTTTGGGCCCAAGAGACCCAGTACTTC CASSFWAQETQYF
- TRBJ1-2 - TRBV6-5 TGTGCCAGCGGCAACGGAGGGGCCCCCCTCTATGGCTACACCTTC CASGNGGAPLYGYTF
- TRBJ2-1 - TRBV6-1 TGTGCCAGTACCCCGGAGGGTAGCGGACACAATGAGCAGTTCTTC CASTPEGSGHNEQFF
- TRBJ1-1 - TRBV5-1 TGCGCCAGCAGCTTGGAGGGAGGGGAGGTCACTGAAGCTTTCTTT CASSLEGGEVTEAFF
- TRBJ2-2 - TRBV13 TGTGCCAGCAGCCCCCTGAGGAACACCGGGGAGCTGTTTTTT CASSPLRNTGELFF
- TRBJ2-1 - TRBV2 TGTGCCAGCAGTGTCTCGGCTGATTACAATGAGCAGTTCTTC CASSVSADYNEQFF
- TRBJ2-7 TRBD1 TRBV7-6 TGTGCCAGCAGCCCTATTCGGACAGGGGGCATGTACGAGCAGTACTTC CASSPIRTGGMYEQYF
- TRBJ2-1 - TRBV5-1 TGCGCCAGCAGCTTGGATCTTTGGGCGGTTTCCTACAATGAGCAGTTCTTC CASSLDLWAVSYNEQFF
- TRBJ2-3 TRBD2 TRBV9 TGTGCCAGCAGCGTAGGACGGGAGGCCGTCGGAGATACGCAGTATTTT CASSVGREAVGDTQYF
- TRBJ2-1 - TRBV7-9 TGTGCCAGCAGCTTAGAGGGCCCGGCGCGGGTCAATGAGCAGTTCTTC CASSLEGPARVNEQFF
- TRBJ2-7 - TRBV9 TGTGCCAGCAGCGTAGGAGGGGCGAGGACCTACGAGCAGTACTTC CASSVGGARTYEQYF
- TRBJ2-1 - TRBV19 TGTGCCAGTGCAATAGCGGTAGTACGACCTGAGCAGTTCTTC CASAIAVVRPEQFF
- TRBJ2-7 TRBD1 TRBV27 TGTGCCAGCAGGATCGACAGGGGGGGGTACGAGCAGTACTTC CASRIDRGGYEQYF
- TRBJ2-5 TRBD1 TRBV19 TGTGCCAGTAGTGAAGGGACAGCAAGGGGGGAGACCCAGTACTTC CASSEGTARGETQYF
- TRBJ2-1 - TRBV7-2 TGTGCCAGCAGCCATATTAGCCAGGGACCGATATACAATGAGCAGTTCTTC CASSHISQGPIYNEQFF
- TRBJ2-5 TRBD2 TRBV15 TGTGCCACCAGCAGAGTTTACGCGGGAGCCGCCCAGGGAGAGACCCAGTACTTC CATSRVYAGAAQGETQYF
- TRBJ2-1 TRBD2 TRBV7-8 TGTGCCAGCAGCTTAGAGAGTAGCGGGAGGTACAATGAGCAGTTCTTC CASSLESSGRYNEQFF
- TRBJ2-1 TRBD2 TRBV7-9 TGTGCCAGCAGAGCGGGAGGGGGCAATGAGCAGTTCTTC CASRAGGGNEQFF
- TRBJ2-7 - TRBV5-4 TGTGCCAGCAGCTTGCCGAAATCCTACGAGCAGTACTTC CASSLPKSYEQYF
- TRBJ1-2 - TRBV15 TGTGCCACCAGCAGAGATCTTAGGAACTATGGCTACACCTTC CATSRDLRNYGYTF
- TRBJ2-2 - TRBV25-1 TGTGCCAGCAGTCCCCGTTGGGGAAGGGACACCGGGGAGCTGTTTTTT CASSPRWGRDTGELFF
- TRBJ2-7 - TRBV29-1 TGCAGCGCTATGGGTCCGGAGGTCTACGAGCAGTACTTC CSAMGPEVYEQYF
- TRBJ2-5 - TRBV7-8 TGTGCCAGCAGCTTAGCTCGGACGGCCGTCCACCGAGAGACCCAGTACTTC CASSLARTAVHRETQYF
- TRBJ2-1 - TRBV19 TGTGCCAGTAGTATAAAGAGCTCCTACAATGAGCAGTTCTTC CASSIKSSYNEQFF
- TRBJ1-1 - TRBV29-1 TGCAGCGTTGAAGAGCGATCCACGGGGACTGAAGCTTTCTTT CSVEERSTGTEAFF
- TRBJ1-2 TRBD1 TRBV9 TGTGCCAGCAGCGTAGGGAGGACAGGAGAACAGTCCGGGACCTTC CASSVGRTGEQSGTF
- TRBJ2-4 TRBD2 TRBV9 TGTGCCAGCAGTCCTCCCGGGGGGGAGCGAAACATTCAGTACTTC CASSPPGGERNIQYF
- TRBJ1-2 - TRBV5-1 TGCGCCAGCAGCTTGATGGGCCGGCAGAACTATGGCTACACCTTC CASSLMGRQNYGYTF
- TRBJ2-7 TRBD1 TRBV2 TGTGCCATAGGGACAGGTTACTACGAGCAGTACTTC CAIGTGYYEQYF
- TRBJ1-4 - TRBV4-3 TGCGCCAGCAGCCATCTCTCCCCCCCGACAACTAATGAAAAACTGTTTTTT CASSHLSPPTTNEKLFF
- TRBJ1-1 - TRBV29-1 TGCAGCGTTGTCGTAGGGACAGAAGCTTTCTTT CSVVVGTEAFF
- TRBJ1-1 - TRBV6-5 TGTGCCAGCAGTTCCCCCGATGGCGGGAACACTGAAGCTTTCTTT CASSSPDGGNTEAFF
- TRBJ1-2 - TRBV29-1 TGCAGCGCCTTCTTCGGGGTTATGAGGGATGGCTACACCTTC CSAFFGVMRDGYTF
- TRBJ2-7 - TRBV7-9 TGTGCCAGCAGCCCCGGGGGGCCTCCCAACGAGCAGTACTTC CASSPGGPPNEQYF
- TRBJ2-4 TRBD1 TRBV7-9 TGTGCCAGCAGCGTACAGGGGGAAAACATTCAGTACTTC CASSVQGENIQYF
- TRBJ2-7 - TRBV19 TGTGCCATATCTCCCGGGACAAAGGACGAGCAGTACTTC CAISPGTKDEQYF
- TRBJ2-7 - TRBV1 TGCACCAGCAGCCAAGATCCCCCCATAACTAGCGGGAGCGACGAGCAGTACTTC CTSSQDPPITSGSDEQYF
- TRBJ2-1 TRBD2 TRBV5-1 TGCGCCAGCAGCTCCACGGGACTAGCCGTAAGTGAGCAGTTCTTC CASSSTGLAVSEQFF
- TRBJ1-1 - TRBV5-8 TGTGCCAGCAGCCTAGGACAGCATGAAGCTTTCTTT CASSLGQHEAFF
- TRBJ2-2 - TRBV9 TGTGCCAGCAGCGACTCCAGGGGATCCACGAACACCGGGGAGCTGTTTTTT CASSDSRGSTNTGELFF
- TRBJ2-7 - TRBV13 TGTGCCAGCAGCTTAGGGGCCAGAGTCTACGAGCAGTACTTC CASSLGARVYEQYF
once TRBJ1-2 - TRBV11-3 TGTGCCAGCATTAGGCGGCCAAACTATGGCTACACCTTC CASIRRPNYGYTF
- TRBJ2-5 TRBD2 TRBV2 TGTGCCAGCAAAAGAAAAGGACTAGCGGGAGCTGGTGAGACCCAGTACTTC CASKRKGLAGAGETQYF
- TRBJ2-7 - TRBV7-9 TGTGCCAGCAGCTTAGCCAGGGGCGAGCAGTACTTC CASSLARGEQYF
- TRBJ2-5 TRBD2 TRBV6-1 TGTGCCAGCAGGTGGGCTAGCGGGAGTAGTGAGACCCAGTACTTC CASRWASGSSETQYF
- TRBJ1-4 - TRBV6-1 TGTGCCAGCAGTGAGGGGAACTCGGCTAATGAAAAACTGTTTTTT CASSEGNSANEKLFF
- TRBJ2-7 - TRBV27 TGTGCCAGCAGTTTATCCGGGACCGCCCAAGAGCAGTACTTC CASSLSGTAQEQYF
once TRBJ2-1 - TRBV10-2 TGCGCCAGCAGTGTTAGGCTGCAACCCTACAATGAGCAGTTCTTC CASSVRLQPYNEQFF